The 16 T cell receptor beta chains given below trace back to one sample, sequenced in a study of response to subunit inactivated influenza vaccine. MiXCR, run by TCRdb on the RT-PCR reads, gives a single entry per CDR3 protein. The sample records about 500,000 distinct CDR3 sequences, 16% being singletons. The material was CD4+ T cells sorted from PBMCs, obtained about 24 months after vaccination. The receptors come from a man aged 50 to 75 who received an inactivated influenza vaccine.

This clonotype was detected a few times. The chain combines TRBV20-1 with TRBJ1-5; 8 bases are shared with TRBD1. Germline V gives CDR1 DFQATT, CDR2 SNEGSKA (reference sequence). The length of the CDR3 is 14 residues. V shed 3 bases, J shed 0 bases, and the junction held 1 base outside the gene matches. CDR3 nucleotide sequence: TGCAGTGCTAGCGACAGGGGTAGCAATCAGCCCCAGCATTTT. Protein sequence: CSASDRGSNQPQHF.

This clonotype was observed many times. V and J are TRBV4-1 and TRBJ2-1; 11 positions agree with TRBD2. V lost 0 bases and J lost 9; bases outside the gene matches: 4. There are 15 residues in the CDR3. The germline V gene encodes CDR1 MGHRA and CDR2 YSYEKL. Here the CDR3 reads CASSQDSGGAGEQFF. CDR3 DNA: TGCGCCAGCAGCCAAGATAGCGGGGGGGCGGGTGAGCAGTTCTTC.

The V and J genes are TRBV10-3 and TRBJ2-3; TRBD2 agrees at 9 bases. This CDR3 region has 13 residues. V was pared by 6 bases and J by 3 bases, with 1 base of the junction left unmatched. Germline V gene data show CDR1 as ENHRY and CDR2 as SYGVKD. The CDR3 nucleotides are TGTGCCATCAGCCTAGCGGGAACAGATACGCAGTATTTT. It codes for CAISLAGTDTQYF.

By sample fraction, this clonotype is medium-sized (0.01 to 0.1%). CDR3 DNA: TGTGCCAGCAGCCCCCCAGGCAATGAGCAGTTCTTC. Translated, it gives CASSPPGNEQFF. The chain has TRBV18 and TRBJ2-1; D call uncertain. Germline V CDR1 and CDR2: KGHSH, LQKENI. V dropped 8 bases and J dropped 6 bases, with 11 bases sitting between them. The CDR3 contains 12 residues.

This clonotype was seen at least ten times. The V call is TRBV20-1, the J call TRBJ1-5, with a tentative D call TRBD1 (6 bases). The V gene's germline CDR1 is DFQATT and CDR2 SNEGSKA (reference sequence). The CDR3 contains 13 residues. V was trimmed by 3 bases and J by 7 bases, leaving 13 bases between them. The CDR3 nucleotides are TGCAGTGCTAGTGGGGGGCGGGGGCAGCCCCAGCATTTT. Protein sequence: CSASGGRGQPQHF.

The genes are TRBV10-3 and TRBJ2-6; D remains unclear. Trimming shortened V by 3 bases and J by 0 bases, and 6 bases separated the two germline ends. Germline loops: CDR1 ENHRY, CDR2 SYGVKD. There are 15 residues in the CDR3. The CDR3 reads CAISDPISGANVLTF. The DNA of the CDR3 is TGTGCCATCAGTGACCCCATCTCTGGGGCCAACGTCCTGACTTTC.

This clonotype was counted only a few times. The rearrangement uses TRBV15 and TRBJ2-1; D might be TRBD2 (5 bases). This CDR3 has 16 residues. Germline V gives CDR1 LNHNV, CDR2 YYDKDF (reference sequence). V shed 3 bases and J shed 7 bases, with 19 bases lying between them. Here the CDR3 DNA reads TGTGCCACCAGCAGCCGGACTCCGGAGCGAAGGAATGAGCAGTTCTTC. Translated: CATSSRTPERRNEQFF.

The rearrangement uses TRBV20-1 and TRBJ2-3; D may be TRBD1 (6 bases). From germline, CDR1 is DFQATT and CDR2 SNEGSKA (reference sequence). The CDR3 is made up of 14 amino acids. With 5 bases removed from V and 3 bases from J, the gap between germline ends came to 15 bases. The CDR3 DNA is TGCAGTGCTTTAGGACAGTTCAGAACAGATACGCAGTATTTT. Its protein product is CSALGQFRTDTQYF.

This clonotype was seen more than once but under ten times. The chain joins TRBV20-1 to TRBJ2-5; D perhaps matches TRBD2 (6 bases). CDR1 and CDR2 (germline): DFQATT, SNEGSKA (reference sequence). The CDR3 is 13 residues long. The V and J ends lost 2 bases and 2 bases respectively, with 9 bases between them. The CDR3 DNA reads TGCAGTGCTAGACGGAGGGATCAAGAGACCCAGTACTTC. Its protein product is CSARRRDQETQYF.

A few counts support this clonotype. The chain carries TRBV7-9 and TRBJ1-1; TRBD1 might be the D (5 bases). Per the germline V gene, CDR1 is SEHNR and CDR2 is FQNEAQ (reference sequence). The CDR3 runs to 12 residues. V lost 10 bases, J lost 0 bases, and 9 bases lay in between. DNA of the CDR3: TGTGCCAACCGGGACGTGAACACTGAAGCTTTCTTT. Its translation is CANRDVNTEAFF.

Only a few counts were recorded for this clonotype. V and J are TRBV28 and TRBJ2-7; 7 nucleotides line up with TRBD2. The length of the CDR3 is 13 residues. The germline gives CDR1 MDHEN, CDR2 SYDVKM. V was pared by 10 bases and J by 4 bases, with 10 bases of the junction left unmatched. The CDR3 region is CATGGSPTYEQYF. In DNA, the CDR3 is TGTGCCACCGGCGGGAGCCCCACTTACGAGCAGTACTTC.

This chain joins TRBV7-2 and TRBJ1-2; 11 bases map to TRBD1. V shed 5 bases, J shed 7 bases, and the junction held 6 bases outside the gene matches. There are 14 residues in the CDR3. Germline-derived CDR1 and CDR2 are SGHTA and FQGNSA. The CDR3 loop is CASSPDRGHGGYTF. CDR3 sequence (DNA): TGTGCCAGCAGCCCGGACAGGGGGCACGGTGGCTACACCTTC.

This clonotype was observed a handful of times. The rearrangement joins TRBV12-3 or TRBV12-4 to TRBJ1-5; 7 bases agree with TRBD1. Trimming removed 4 bases from V and 3 bases from J; junction bases left unmatched: 3. CDR3 size: 14 residues. The CDR3 spells CASSWGQYNQPQHF. As DNA, the CDR3 is TGTGCCAGCAGTTGGGGACAGTACAATCAGCCCCAGCATTTT.

The chain is built from TRBV5-1 and TRBJ1-4; perhaps TRBD1 as D (5 bases). This CDR3 is 15 amino acids long. CDR1 and CDR2 (germline): SGHRS, YFSETQ. Trimming pared 0 bases from V and 8 bases from J, leaving 14 bases between. This chain's CDR3 is CASSLGGREEEKLFF. CDR3 in DNA: TGCGCCAGCAGCTTGGGGGGCAGGGAAGAAGAAAAACTGTTTTTT.

This clonotype was recorded many times. The rearrangement uses TRBV16 and TRBJ2-1, with 10 bases that match TRBD2. V was pared by 2 bases and J by 1 base, with 2 bases of the junction left unmatched. This CDR3 region has 16 residues. In germline, CDR1 is KGHSY, CDR2 FQNENV. The CDR3 DNA reads as TGTGCCAGCAGCCAACTTAGCGGGGGGTCCTACAATGAGCAGTTCTTC. Its translation is CASSQLSGGSYNEQFF.

V gene TRBV6-5 combines with J gene TRBJ1-6; 7 bases align to TRBD1. V lost 4 bases, J lost 6 bases, and 6 bases stayed unmatched. The length of the CDR3 is 15 residues. Germline V gene lookup returns CDR1 MNHEY and CDR2 SVGAGI. The CDR3 coding sequence is TGTGCCAGCAGTTTCGACAGGGACAGTAATTCACCCCTCCACTTT. Its translation is CASSFDRDSNSPLHF.